Below are 30 T cell receptor beta chains sequenced from a single sample in a study of shared clonotypes between healthy human individuals. Method: immunoSEQ multiplex PCR; TCRdb's copy keeps in-frame clones and lacks some. This sample yields 2 million to 3 million clones, of which 93% are seen a single time; 0.36% belongs to the top ten. The sequencing input was naive CD4+ T cells from PBMCs. Subset indicated: CD45RA+ positively selected. These receptor sequences come from a man in his late teens or twenties in good health. Some clones in this sample may be carry-over from other donors' samples.

J is TRBJ2-6 and V is TRBV5-4; D is undetermined. Germline CDR1 and CDR2: SGHNT and YYREEE (reference sequence). The CDR3 totals 14 residues. V lost 6 bases to trimming and J lost 0 bases, with 7 bases between them. Here the CDR3 DNA reads TGTGCCAGCACCTCGAGCTCTGGGGCCAACGTCCTGACTTTC. Its translation is CASTSSSGANVLTF.

For this clone: The sample carries other DNA sequences with the same CDR3. The chain combines TRBV2 with TRBJ1-5; D might be TRBD1 (6 bases). The CDR3 is 14 residues long. V was shortened by 4 bases and J by 4 bases, with 11 bases between the two germline ends. Per the germline V gene, CDR1 is SNHLY and CDR2 is FYNNEI. The CDR3 here is CASSGSTGNQPQHF. The CDR3 DNA sequence: TGTGCCAGCAGTGGGAGCACAGGGAATCAGCCCCAGCATTTT. Full variable domain (remainder filled in from reference TRBV2 and TRBJ1-5): EPEVTQTPSHQVTQMGQEVILRCVPISNHLYFYWYRQILGQKVEFLVSFYNNEISEKSEIFDDQFSVERPDGSNFTLKIRSTKLEDSAMYFCASSGSTGNQPQHFGDGTRLSIL.

V and J are TRBV7-8 and TRBJ2-1; tentative D call: TRBD2 (5 bases). The germline V gene encodes CDR1 SGHVS and CDR2 FQNEAQ. The V end lost 3 bases, the J end lost 2 bases, and 14 bases lay between the germline ends. There are 16 residues in the CDR3. The CDR3 DNA reads TGTGCCAGCAGCTTTTCCATAGGGAGTACCTACAATGAGCAGTTCTTC. Translated, it gives CASSFSIGSTYNEQFF.

The chain is built from TRBV4-1 and TRBJ2-7; 7 bases are shared with TRBD2. The CDR3 spans 15 residues. Germline V gene sequence: CDR1 MGHRA, CDR2 YSYEKL. The V segment lost 8 bases and the J segment 1 base; nucleotides outside the gene matches: 11. The CDR3, as DNA: TGCGCCAGCGCCAGAACAGCGGGGCCGTCCTACGAGCAGTACTTC. Protein: CASARTAGPSYEQYF.

The rearrangement links TRBV5-5 to TRBJ2-6; the match to TRBD1 covers 8 bases. Germline-derived CDR1 and CDR2 are SGHKS and YYEKEE (reference sequence). The V segment lost 5 bases and the J segment 0 bases; nucleotides outside the gene matches: 10. The CDR3 totals 18 residues. CDR3 sequence: CASSTRDRTHSGANVLTF. The CDR3 DNA reads TGTGCCAGCAGTACCCGGGACAGGACTCACTCTGGGGCCAACGTCCTGACTTTC. Filled out from reference TRBV5-5 and TRBJ2-6, the complete variable domain reads DAGVTQSPTHLIKTRGQQVTLRCSPISGHKSVSWYQQVLGQGPQFIFQYYEKEERGRGNFPDRFSARQFPNYSSELNVNALLLGDSALYLCASSTRDRTHSGANVLTFGAGSRLTVL.

As regards this clone: At the DNA level, this CDR3 is encoded by other sequences in the same sample as well. The J gene is TRBJ2-7, the V gene TRBV7-2; 9 nucleotides agree with TRBD1. Germline V gene sequence: CDR1 SGHTA, CDR2 FQGNSA. CDR3 length: 15 residues. V shed 5 bases and J 2 bases; nucleotides not matched to a gene: 7. CDR3 bases: TGTGCCAGCAGCCCCCGGGACAGGGCCACCTACGAGCAGTACTTC. Encoded protein: CASSPRDRATYEQYF.

The chain is built from TRBV15 and TRBJ2-1; TRBD2 aligns across 11 bases. The junction had 2 bases not matched to a gene; V was cut back by 1 base and J by 6 bases. CDR1 and CDR2 from the germline V gene are LNHNV and YYDKDF (reference sequence). This CDR3 is 15 amino acids long. CDR3 nucleotides: TGTGCCACCAGCAGAGGTAGCGGGAGGGTCAATGAGCAGTTCTTC. Translating gives CATSRGSGRVNEQFF.

The chain is built from TRBV6-6 and TRBJ1-2; D remains unclear. The CDR3 runs 13 residues. Trimming took off 5 bases at V and 8 bases at J, with 15 bases between the two ends. Germline CDR1 MNHNY, CDR2 SVGAGI (reference sequence). Written as DNA, the CDR3 is TGTGCCAGCAGTGAGATACGGGGAGACGGCTACACCTTC. It is translated as CASSEIRGDGYTF.

The rearrangement joins TRBV9 to TRBJ2-6; no firm D call. The CDR3 sequence is 17 residues long. The germline V gene encodes CDR1 SGDLS and CDR2 YYNGEE. Deletions cut 0 bases from V and 2 bases from J, with 12 bases between. Here the CDR3 DNA reads TGTGCCAGCAGCGTAGGTACGTGGGTTACTGGGGCCAACGTCCTGACTTTC. This codes for CASSVGTWVTGANVLTF.

This rearrangement joins TRBV28 to TRBJ2-7; 8 bases agree with TRBD1. Germline loops: CDR1 MDHEN, CDR2 SYDVKM. Germline trimming cut 7 bases from V and 5 bases from J; bases unmatched to any gene: 16. The CDR3 totals 16 residues. The CDR3 nucleotides read TGTGCCAGCACTCCCCCCCTTACAGGGGGGCTCGACGAGCAGTACTTC. Amino acid sequence: CASTPPLTGGLDEQYF.

V gene TRBV6-5 combines with J gene TRBJ2-3, with D perhaps being TRBD1 or TRBD2 (5 bases each). The CDR3 has 14 residues. Trimming took off 2 bases at V and 5 bases at J, with 11 bases between the two ends. The germline V gene has CDR1 MNHEY and CDR2 SVGAGI. The CDR3 reads CASSYRGQGDTQYF. DNA for the CDR3: TGTGCCAGCAGTTACCGGGGTCAGGGAGATACGCAGTATTTT.

The CDR3 region has the DNA TGTGCCAGTAGCACCCAGAGGGACAGGGTCTATGGCTACACCTTC. Translating it yields CASSTQRDRVYGYTF. This rearrangement joins TRBV19 to TRBJ1-2, with TRBD1 identical over 9 bases. CDR3 length: 15 residues. The trim removed 6 bases at V and 4 bases at J, leaving 9 bases unmatched. CDR1 LNHDA and CDR2 SQIVND come from the germline V gene (reference sequence).

This sequence joins TRBV19 and TRBJ1-5, with D perhaps TRBD1 (6 bases). CDR3 length equals 16 residues. With 4 bases removed from V and 9 bases from J, the gap between germline ends came to 22 bases. The germline V gene encodes CDR1 LNHDA and CDR2 SQIVND (reference sequence). The CDR3 sequence is CASSTPGHPARLPQHF. CDR3 DNA sequence: TGTGCCAGTAGTACACCGGGACACCCAGCAAGGTTGCCCCAGCATTTT.

CDR3 region: CASSLRGGIDEQYF. CDR3 nucleotides: TGTGCCAGCAGCTTAAGAGGGGGCATCGACGAGCAGTACTTC. The rearrangement uses TRBV7-3 and TRBJ2-7; 7 positions agree with TRBD1. The length of the CDR3 is 14 residues. Germline CDR1 SGHTA, CDR2 FQGTGA. The J segment lost 5 bases and the V segment lost 1 base, leaving 5 bases of the junction unmatched.

The chain combines TRBV7-9 with TRBJ1-2; the match to TRBD1 covers 8 bases. The junction had 5 bases not matched to a gene; V was cut back by 5 bases and J by 3 bases. This CDR3 spans 14 amino acids. Germline CDR1 and CDR2: SEHNR and FQNEAQ (reference sequence). The CDR3 region is CASSPGQGDYGYTF. The CDR3 DNA is TGTGCCAGCAGCCCCGGACAGGGAGACTATGGCTACACCTTC.

This clone was counted a single time. J is TRBJ2-3 and V is TRBV4-1, with 10 bases matching TRBD2. This CDR3 has 16 amino acids. Losses at the gene ends were 4 bases for V and 5 bases for J; bases not matched to a gene: 9. From germline, CDR1 is MGHRA and CDR2 YSYEKL. Here the CDR3 DNA reads TGCGCCAGCAGCCCGACCCAGCGGGAGGGCCGAGATACGCAGTATTTT. Encoded protein: CASSPTQREGRDTQYF.

The chain employs TRBV28 and TRBJ2-6, with D unresolved. V was trimmed by 2 bases and J by 0 bases, leaving 8 bases between them. The CDR3 extends over 16 amino acids. Per germline, CDR1 MDHEN and CDR2 SYDVKM. CDR3 residues: CASSLRAPSGANVLTF. The CDR3 nucleotides are TGTGCCAGCAGTTTAAGGGCCCCCTCTGGGGCCAACGTCCTGACTTTC. Drawing the rest from reference TRBV28 and TRBJ2-6, the complete variable domain is DVKVTQSSRYLVKRTGEKVFLECVQDMDHENMFWYRQDPGLGLRLIYFSYDVKMKEKGDIPEGYSVSREKKERFSLILESASTNQTSMYLCASSLRAPSGANVLTFGAGSRLTVL.

V is TRBV5-1 and J is TRBJ2-1, with 7 bases that match TRBD2. The V gene end was trimmed by 4 bases and the J gene end by 4 bases; junction bases not matched to a gene: 8. Germline V CDR1 and CDR2: SGHRS, YFSETQ. The CDR3 is made up of 15 amino acids. As DNA, the CDR3 is TGCGCCAGCAGCCTGACTAGCCGGGGATACAATGAGCAGTTCTTC. The encoded protein is CASSLTSRGYNEQFF. The variable domain in full, with the rest retrieved from reference TRBV5-1 and TRBJ2-1, is KAGVTQTPRYLIKTRGQQVTLSCSPISGHRSVSWYQQTPGQGLQFLFEYFSETQRNKGNFPGRFSGRQFSNSRSEMNVSTLELGDSALYLCASSLTSRGYNEQFFGPGTRLTVL.

For this clone: Other DNA sequences in this specimen translate into the identical CDR3. This sequence joins TRBV7-9 and TRBJ2-1; D ambiguous. V was cut by 2 bases and J by 8 bases, with 7 bases left in between. The CDR3 runs to 12 residues. Looked up from germline, CDR1 is SEHNR and CDR2 is FQNEAQ (reference sequence). The CDR3 DNA follows: TGTGCCAGCAGCTTACTTGGGGATGAGCAGTTCTTC. Encoded protein: CASSLLGDEQFF. Looking up the rest from reference TRBV7-9 and TRBJ2-1 gives the full variable domain: DTGVSQNPRHKITKRGQNVTFRCDPISEHNRLYWYRQTLGQGPEFLTYFQNEAQLEKSRLLSDRFSAERPKGSFSTLEIQRTEQGDSAMYLCASSLLGDEQFFGPGTRLTVL.

CDR3 loop: CASSQGYLEGEQYF. CDR3 bases: TGCGCCAGCAGCCAAGGATACTTAGAGGGAGAGCAGTACTTC. V and J are TRBV4-1 and TRBJ2-7, with D possibly matching TRBD2 (5 bases). Trimming cost V 1 base and J 7 bases, with 14 bases left between them. The CDR3 covers 14 residues. CDR1 and CDR2 (germline): MGHRA, YSYEKL.

V is TRBV6-5 and J is TRBJ2-5; 9 bases line up with TRBD1. The CDR3 length is 15 residues. Trimming removed 7 bases from V and 5 bases from J; junction bases left unmatched: 11. CDR1 is MNHEY, CDR2 SVGAGI, per germline. CDR3 bases: TGTGCCAGCAACCCGGGACAGGGAGGTTGGGAGACCCAGTACTTC. Translated: CASNPGQGGWETQYF.

The chain has TRBV27 and TRBJ1-2; D gene uncertain. The CDR3 is 13 residues long. Trimming removed 2 bases at V and 4 bases at J, with 8 bases between. Germline assignment: CDR1 MNHEY and CDR2 SMNVEV (reference sequence). DNA for the CDR3: TGTGCCAGCAGTTTACAGGAGGGCTATGGCTACACCTTC. Its protein product is CASSLQEGYGYTF.

This rearrangement joins TRBV6-6 to TRBJ1-1, with 9 nucleotides matching TRBD1. Per the germline V gene, CDR1 is MNHNY and CDR2 is SVGAGI (reference sequence). This CDR3 has 14 amino acids. The V segment lost 6 bases and the J segment 3 bases; nucleotides outside the gene matches: 5. CDR3 in amino acids: CASRTTGGYTEAFF. CDR3 bases: TGTGCCAGCAGAACGACAGGGGGGTACACTGAAGCTTTCTTT.

The chain combines TRBV15 with TRBJ2-4, with a tentative D call TRBD1 (8 bases). CDR1 and CDR2 from the germline V gene are LNHNV and YYDKDF (reference sequence). The germline V and J ends were trimmed by 3 bases and 8 bases, with 14 bases remaining between them. The CDR3 is 14 amino acids. CDR3 bases: TGTGCCACCAGCAGGGTACAGGGGGGGTACATTCAGTACTTC. It is translated as CATSRVQGGYIQYF.

This clone was seen just once. One junction end disagrees with the germline gene, perhaps due to a read error. CDR3 in DNA: TGTGCCAGTTCTCCGGGACGGAGCCGCGACTACGGCTACACCTTC. Translating gives CASSPGRSRDYGYTF. The chain employs TRBV19 and TRBJ1-2; D may be TRBD1 (5 bases). CDR1 is LNHDA and CDR2 is SQIVND in the germline V gene (reference sequence). The CDR3 totals 15 residues.

This sequence joins TRBV9 and TRBJ1-6, with D possibly matching TRBD1 (5 bases). CDR3 length: 14 amino acids. The germline V gene encodes CDR1 SGDLS and CDR2 YYNGEE. Trimming pared 0 bases from V and 6 bases from J, leaving 7 bases between. CDR3: CASSVAGGNSPLHF. The CDR3 nucleotides are TGTGCCAGCAGCGTAGCCGGGGGTAATTCACCCCTCCACTTT. Supplemented by reference TRBV9 and TRBJ1-6, the full variable domain reads DSGVTQTPKHLITATGQRVTLRCSPRSGDLSVYWYQQSLDQGLQFLIQYYNGEERAKGNILERFSAQQFPDLHSELNLSSLELGDSALYFCASSVAGGNSPLHFGNGTRLTVT.

This chain joins TRBV20-1 and TRBJ2-7; 8 nucleotides line up with TRBD1. There are 10 residues in the CDR3. Germline V lookup: CDR1 DFQATT, CDR2 SNEGSKA (reference sequence). After removal of 8 bases from V and 6 bases from J, the junction contained 3 bases not matched to a gene. The CDR3 DNA sequence: TGCAGTTACAGGGGGACCGAGCAGTACTTC. It yields the protein CSYRGTEQYF.

CDR3 coding DNA: TGTGCCAGCAGCTTAGTATGGGCCGGGGATACGCAGTATTTT. Its protein is CASSLVWAGDTQYF. This rearrangement joins TRBV7-2 to TRBJ2-3; D not certain. Germline lookup yields CDR1 SGHTA and CDR2 FQGNSA. The CDR3 spans 14 residues. V was cut by 1 base and J by 6 bases, with 11 bases left in between.

The chain uses TRBV1 and TRBJ2-6; TRBD2 is the table's D call and was not checked against the DNA. TRBV1 is noted as a pseudogene. The length of the CDR3 is 17 residues. The CDR3 region has the DNA TGCACCACCAAAGGACTAGCGGGATTACGTGGGGCCAACGTCCTGACTTTC. Encoded protein: CTTKGLAGLRGANVLTF.

A remark on this clone: Other DNA sequences in the same sample also yield this CDR3. The V call is TRBV9, the J call TRBJ2-7; maybe TRBD2 (6 bases). This CDR3 is 14 amino acids long. Germline V gene data show CDR1 as SGDLS and CDR2 as YYNGEE. Trimming took 4 bases from V and 0 from J, leaving 11 bases between them. The CDR3 is CASSPIGSSYEQYF. CDR3 nucleotides: TGTGCCAGCAGCCCTATCGGGAGCTCCTACGAGCAGTACTTC.